This T cell receptor beta chain was obtained from a study of shared clonotypes between healthy human individuals. This CDR3 region has 16 residues. V lost 1 base and J lost 2, with 15 bases in between. Germline V lookup: CDR1 SGHDT, CDR2 YYEEEE. Sorted-subset replicate PCRs used 200 to 250 ng DNA, approximately 33,000 T cell genomes. Only in-frame clones appear in the TCRdb table, and some are missing; sequencing was by immunoSEQ multiplex PCR. The sample has more than 1.2 million clones, around 98.5% seen once; the top ten hold roughly 0.36%. The study drew all its donors from Caucasian adults living in Nashville, Tennessee. From CD4+ cells came CD45RA+ naive and CD45RA-negative memory subsets.

The V and J genes are TRBV5-6 and TRBJ2-5; weak D call: TRBD2 (7 bases). The receptor was derived from a man aged 25-40 years in good health. The sequencing input was naive CD4+ T cells sorted from blood. The subset: CD45RA+ positively selected. Here the CDR3 reads CASSLIGRGPQETQYF. In nucleotides, the CDR3 is TGTGCCAGCAGCTTGATCGGGCGGGGGCCACAAGAGACCCAGTACTTC.